The following is a TCR beta chain sequence with its context. Its specific antigen is unknown. Per-nucleotide qualities are absent, and no much larger clonotype sits a single base away. The instrument was an Illumina HiSeq 1500. TCRdb itself trimmed the public reads at Q25 with fastp, ran MiXCR and retained productive beta chains. Each entry is one CDR3 protein sequence, shown with its most common DNA and genes. This sample comprises hundreds of thousands of distinct CDR3 sequences, 35% of them detected only once. The leading ten clones occupy around 3% of the sample. Based on the germline V gene (reference sequence), the CDR1 and CDR2 sequences are MNHEY and SMNVEV. Compared with germline, V lacks 2 bases and J lacks 5 bases; bases without a gene match: 3. The CDR3 runs 14 residues from the cysteine to the phenylalanine. Only the CDR3 DNA is retained, 42 bases long and in frame from the first base. The record originates from a study of T cell repertoires in cytomegalovirus infection (dated by TCRdb to the late 2010s). Looking at the study overall: The HLA type of each donor mattered for the analysis, because public TCR beta signatures pointed to carriage of CMV infection along with the matching HLA type. The research as a whole found: In both this cohort and an independent roughly 400-donor cohort, the cumulative frequency of public TCR beta family members distinguished carriers of CMV infection plus the relevant HLA type. In the ex vivo response, HLA-C-restricted CMV-specific TCR beta clonotypes were dominant, and in two of eight donors the single most frequent clonotype came from this HLA-C-restricted group.

This sequence originates from a human donor in good health (CMV status not recorded). Some clones in this sample may be carry-over from other donors' samples. The sample was PBMCs. The rearranged segments are TRBV27 and TRBJ1-1; 9 nucleotides in the junction match TRBD1. CDR3 region: CASSLPGTGTEAFF. The sequenced DNA: TGTGCCAGCAGTTTACCCGGGACAGGGACTGAAGCTTTCTTT.